The 15 T cell receptor beta chains below were found in one sample sequenced in a study of T cells in localized non-small cell lung cancer. Assay: immunoSEQ multiplex PCR; the TCRdb copy retains only in-frame clones and omits some. The table shows 2,000 to 3,000 clones, with about two fifths occurring only once. This specimen was lung tumor tissue, taken before any cancer treatment. These receptors came from a male donor aged 60 or over with stage II squamous cell lung carcinoma.

This clone was detected only a few times. The rearrangement uses TRBV23-1 and TRBJ2-1; 9 bases agree with TRBD2. TRBV23-1 is assigned to the ORF class and has an uncertain function. With V trimmed by 6 bases and J by 10 bases, 19 bases remained unmatched. This CDR3 region has 17 residues. The CDR3: CASSQDKGGLARFEQFF. In DNA, the CDR3 is TGCGCCAGCAGCCAAGATAAGGGGGGACTAGCCAGGTTCGAGCAGTTCTTC.

V gene TRBV6-8 combines with J gene TRBJ2-5; tentative D call: TRBD1 (6 bases). CDR3 length: 16 amino acids. The germline V gene has CDR1 MNHGY and CDR2 SAAAGT. The V end was cut by 5 bases, the J end by 2 bases, with 18 bases between. The CDR3 loop reads CASSTRRDISQETQYF. CDR3 coding DNA: TGTGCCAGCAGTACCCGACGGGACATTTCACAAGAGACCCAGTACTTC.

Sample share makes this clone medium-sized (0.01 to 0.1%). The chain carries TRBV6-8 and TRBJ2-1; TRBD2 might be the D (5 bases). This CDR3 region has 16 residues. Trimming stripped 6 bases from V and 6 bases from J, with 21 bases between. Per the germline V gene, CDR1 is MNHGY and CDR2 is SAAAGT. The CDR3 reads CASSSGSGVTFNEQFF. CDR3 DNA: TGTGCCAGCAGCTCCGGTTCCGGGGTTACCTTCAATGAGCAGTTCTTC.

The chain carries TRBV11-3 and TRBJ2-3; TRBD1 matches at 8 bases. Germline V CDR1 and CDR2: SGHNT, YENEEA. The CDR3 consists of 15 residues. The V and J ends lost 2 bases and 3 bases, in that order; junction bases with no gene match: 4. DNA for the CDR3: TGTGCCAGCAGCTTACAGGGGGCCAAAACAGATACGCAGTATTTT. Translation: CASSLQGAKTDTQYF.

The chain joins TRBV28 to TRBJ2-7; no clear D. Looked up from germline, CDR1 is MDHEN and CDR2 is SYDVKM. Trimming pared 2 bases from V and 6 bases from J, leaving 8 bases between. The CDR3 is made up of 12 amino acids. The CDR3 here is CASSLQGFEQYF. The CDR3 region has the DNA TGTGCCAGCAGTTTACAAGGGTTCGAGCAGTACTTC.

This chain's CDR3 is CATSPQGNLYQPQHF. CDR3 DNA sequence: TGTGCCACCAGCCCACAGGGGAACCTCTATCAGCCCCAGCATTTT. V is TRBV15 and J is TRBJ1-5, with 7 bases aligning to TRBD1. With 5 bases clipped from V and 5 bases from J, the junction kept 9 bases outside the gene matches. Germline CDR1 is LNHNV and CDR2 is YYDKDF (reference sequence). The CDR3 is made up of 15 amino acids.

This clone is deemed medium-sized (0.01 to 0.1%). This rearrangement joins TRBV11-3 to TRBJ1-5; TRBD1 is a possible D gene (5 bases). V was pared by 5 bases and J by 6 bases, with 14 bases between. The CDR3 extends over 14 amino acids. The germline CDR1 and CDR2 sequences are SGHNT and YENEEA. The CDR3 is CASSSSRVGQPQHF. DNA of the CDR3: TGTGCCAGCAGCAGTAGCAGGGTAGGTCAGCCCCAGCATTTT.

This clone is medium-sized by share. This sequence joins TRBV11-3 and TRBJ2-2; D not certain. The CDR3 consists of 14 residues. The germline CDR1 and CDR2 sequences are SGHNT and YENEEA. V lost 5 bases and J lost 6, with 13 bases in between. CDR3 residues: CASSQVPSPGELFF. The DNA of the CDR3 is TGTGCCAGCAGCCAAGTCCCCAGTCCCGGGGAGCTGTTTTTT.

The V gene is TRBV5-1, the J gene TRBJ1-1; possibly TRBD1 for D (5 bases). V was cut by 4 bases and J by 2 bases, with 12 bases left in between. CDR3 length equals 14 residues. CDR1 is SGHRS, CDR2 YFSETQ, per germline. The CDR3 loop reads CASSVTGLNTEAFF. CDR3 sequence (DNA): TGCGCCAGCAGCGTCACAGGCCTAAACACTGAAGCTTTCTTT.

V usage is TRBV19 and J usage is TRBJ1-2, with D possibly TRBD1 on 5 matching bases. CDR1 is LNHDA and CDR2 is SQIVND in the germline V gene (reference sequence). This CDR3 region has 14 residues. The V end lost 3 bases, the J end lost 7 bases, and 15 bases lay between the germline ends. The CDR3 sequence: CASSINRDALGYTF. CDR3 coding DNA: TGTGCCAGTAGTATTAACCGGGACGCACTTGGCTACACCTTC.

The gene calls are TRBV5-1 and TRBJ1-1; tentative D call: TRBD1 (5 bases). Trimming removed 2 bases at V and 8 bases at J, with 16 bases between. The CDR3 contains 14 residues. Looked up from germline, CDR1 is SGHRS and CDR2 is YFSETQ. The CDR3 DNA reads as TGCGCCAGCAGCTTTGGTTTGGGGGGGTTAGAAGCTTTCTTT. This codes for CASSFGLGGLEAFF. The full variable domain, rest sourced from reference TRBV5-1 and TRBJ1-1, is KAGVTQTPRYLIKTRGQQVTLSCSPISGHRSVSWYQQTPGQGLQFLFEYFSETQRNKGNFPGRFSGRQFSNSRSEMNVSTLELGDSALYLCASSFGLGGLEAFFGQGTRLTVV.

The chain has TRBV12-5 and TRBJ1-1; TRBD1 is a possible D gene (5 bases). Trimming pared 7 bases from V and 1 base from J, leaving 16 bases between. Germline CDR1 reads LGHNT; CDR2 reads FRNRAP. The CDR3 has 15 residues. CDR3 region: CASASTNRRNTEAFF. The CDR3 bases are TGTGCTAGTGCCTCGACCAACAGGAGGAACACTGAAGCTTTCTTT.

The rearrangement uses TRBV19 and TRBJ1-5, with 7 bases lining up with TRBD1. The V gene's germline CDR1 is LNHDA and CDR2 SQIVND (reference sequence). The CDR3 totals 14 residues. Trimming took 6 bases from V and 5 from J; bases not matched to a gene: 7. The CDR3 here is CASRPTGPHQPQHF. The CDR3 DNA reads TGTGCCAGTAGACCGACAGGGCCCCATCAGCCCCAGCATTTT.

This clone was seen more than once but under ten times. The CDR3 nucleotides are TGTGCCACAGCCCAGGGAGCGGGGGCCAACGTCCTGACTTTC. This codes for CATAQGAGANVLTF. The chain recombines TRBV12-2 with TRBJ2-6. TRBV12-2 constitutes a pseudogene. This CDR3 region has 14 residues.

The chain couples TRBV6-8 to TRBJ2-7; D gene ambiguous. CDR1 is MNHGY, CDR2 SAAAGT, per germline. The CDR3 runs 12 residues. With 5 bases removed from V and 3 bases from J, the gap between germline ends came to 8 bases. In DNA form, the CDR3 reads TGTGCCAGCAGTCGAAACGACTACGAGCAGTACTTC. It encodes CASSRNDYEQYF.